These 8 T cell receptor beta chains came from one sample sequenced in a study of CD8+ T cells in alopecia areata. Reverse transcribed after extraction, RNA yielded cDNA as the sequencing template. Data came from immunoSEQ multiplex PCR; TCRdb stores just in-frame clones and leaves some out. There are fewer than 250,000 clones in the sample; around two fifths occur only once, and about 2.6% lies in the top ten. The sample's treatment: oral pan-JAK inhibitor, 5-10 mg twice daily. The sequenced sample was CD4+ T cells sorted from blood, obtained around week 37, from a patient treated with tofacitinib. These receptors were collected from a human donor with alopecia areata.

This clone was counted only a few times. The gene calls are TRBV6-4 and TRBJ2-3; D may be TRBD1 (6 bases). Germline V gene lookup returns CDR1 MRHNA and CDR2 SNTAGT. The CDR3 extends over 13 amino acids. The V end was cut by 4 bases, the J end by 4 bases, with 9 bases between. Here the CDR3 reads CASSGRTADTQYF. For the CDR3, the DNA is TGTGCCAGCAGTGGACGGACAGCAGATACGCAGTATTTT.

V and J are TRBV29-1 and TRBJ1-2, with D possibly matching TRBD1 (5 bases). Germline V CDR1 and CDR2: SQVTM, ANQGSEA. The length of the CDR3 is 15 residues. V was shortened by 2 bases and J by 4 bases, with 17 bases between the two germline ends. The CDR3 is CSVESGSGATYGYTF. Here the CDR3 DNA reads TGCAGCGTTGAATCTGGCAGCGGGGCGACCTATGGCTACACCTTC.

This CDR3 reads CASSLALYTDTQYF. The CDR3 DNA follows: TGTGCCAGCAGCTTAGCGCTATACACAGATACGCAGTATTTT. The chain joins TRBV7-6 to TRBJ2-3; D is unresolved. V was clipped by 0 bases and J by 2 bases, with 6 bases between them. The CDR3 length is 14 residues. The germline V gene encodes CDR1 SGHVS and CDR2 FNYEAQ.

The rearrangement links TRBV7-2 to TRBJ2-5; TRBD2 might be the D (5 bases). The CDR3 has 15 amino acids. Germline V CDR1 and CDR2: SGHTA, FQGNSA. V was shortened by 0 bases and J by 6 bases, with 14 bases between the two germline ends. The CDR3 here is CASSLAPGDGQTQYF. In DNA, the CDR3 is TGTGCCAGCAGCTTAGCGCCCGGGGATGGGCAGACCCAGTACTTC.

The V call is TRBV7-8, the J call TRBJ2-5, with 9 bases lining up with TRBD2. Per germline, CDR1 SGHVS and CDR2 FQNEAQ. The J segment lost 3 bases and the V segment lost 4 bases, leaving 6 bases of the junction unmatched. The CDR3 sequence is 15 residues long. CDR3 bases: TGTGCCAGCAGCTCGAGCGGGAGGCCGGAAGAGACCCAGTACTTC. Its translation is CASSSSGRPEETQYF.

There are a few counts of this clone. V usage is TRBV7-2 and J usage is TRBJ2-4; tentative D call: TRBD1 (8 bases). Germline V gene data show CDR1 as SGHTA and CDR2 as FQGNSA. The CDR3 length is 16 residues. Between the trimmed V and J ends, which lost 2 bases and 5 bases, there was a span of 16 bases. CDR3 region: CASSLSVTGGENIQYF. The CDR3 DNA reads TGTGCCAGCAGCTTATCTGTAACAGGGGGGGAAAACATTCAGTACTTC.

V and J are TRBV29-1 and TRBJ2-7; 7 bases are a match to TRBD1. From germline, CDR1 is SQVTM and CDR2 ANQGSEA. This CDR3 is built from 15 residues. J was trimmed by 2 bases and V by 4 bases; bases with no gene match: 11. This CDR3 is CSVARRDRHTYEQYF. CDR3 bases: TGCAGCGTTGCCCGAAGGGACAGACATACCTACGAGCAGTACTTC.

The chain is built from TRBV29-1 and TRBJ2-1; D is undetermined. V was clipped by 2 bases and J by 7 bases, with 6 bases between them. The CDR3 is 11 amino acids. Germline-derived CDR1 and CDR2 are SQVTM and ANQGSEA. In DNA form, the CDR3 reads TGCAGCGTTGAAACCCCAAATGAGCAGTTCTTC. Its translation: CSVETPNEQFF.